Shown below are 5 T cell receptor beta chains from a single sample sequenced in a study of blood T cells in healthy people across ages. It was with a sample-barcoded 5' primer and a J-beta primer mix that a second PCR of about 6 to 12 cycles was run. Via MiXCR, TCRdb re-called the 5' RACE reads, giving one row per CDR3 protein. Seen here are roughly 1,500,000 distinct CDR3 sequences, roughly 30% observed once, and the top ten hold about 11%. What was sequenced was blood. The receptors come from a woman in her 30s in good health.

The chain combines TRBV12-3 or TRBV12-4 with TRBJ2-7; D uncertain. The closer fit of TRBJ2-5 to the DNA end suggests the J call may be wrong. The CDR3 has 12 residues. The CDR3 DNA follows: TGTGCCAGCAGAGGAGTTCTAGAGACCCAGTACTTC. This codes for CASRGVLETQYF.

This chain joins TRBV29-1 and TRBJ2-5; D not certain. TRBJ2-7 explains the end of the DNA better; the J call may be wrong. Per the germline V gene, CDR1 is SQVTM and CDR2 is ANQGSEA. The CDR3 contains 16 residues. CDR3 protein: CSVDGLVSVVGNEQYF. CDR3 coding DNA: TGCAGCGTTGACGGGCTCGTGTCGGTCGTTGGCAACGAGCAGTACTTC.

This clonotype came up a few times. The V gene is TRBV5-1, the J gene TRBJ1-2; a possible D gene is TRBD1 (5 bases). V was shortened by 4 bases and J by 0 bases, with 13 bases between the two germline ends. Germline values: CDR1 SGHRS, CDR2 YFSETQ. This CDR3 is 15 amino acids long. CDR3 in DNA: TGCGCCAGCAGCCTCCGGGACGCCCCTAACTATGGCTACACCTTC. This encodes CASSLRDAPNYGYTF.

This chain connects TRBV25-1 to TRBJ2-1; no clear D gene. The germline CDR1 and CDR2 sequences are MGHDK and SYGVNS. The CDR3 is 14 amino acids. V was cut by 3 bases and J by 4 bases, with 10 bases left in between. The CDR3 coding sequence is TGTGCCAGCAGTGAGAGGCAGCCATACAATGAGCAGTTCTTC. It codes for CASSERQPYNEQFF.

This chain links TRBV6-5 with TRBJ1-1; tentatively, D is TRBD1 (6 bases). This CDR3 has 14 residues. The germline V and J ends were trimmed by 6 bases and 3 bases, with 14 bases remaining between them. CDR1 and CDR2 (germline): MNHEY, SVGAGI. The CDR3 DNA sequence: TGTGCCAGCAGGGTAGAGAACAGGGACACTGAAGCTTTCTTT. This sequence encodes CASRVENRDTEAFF.